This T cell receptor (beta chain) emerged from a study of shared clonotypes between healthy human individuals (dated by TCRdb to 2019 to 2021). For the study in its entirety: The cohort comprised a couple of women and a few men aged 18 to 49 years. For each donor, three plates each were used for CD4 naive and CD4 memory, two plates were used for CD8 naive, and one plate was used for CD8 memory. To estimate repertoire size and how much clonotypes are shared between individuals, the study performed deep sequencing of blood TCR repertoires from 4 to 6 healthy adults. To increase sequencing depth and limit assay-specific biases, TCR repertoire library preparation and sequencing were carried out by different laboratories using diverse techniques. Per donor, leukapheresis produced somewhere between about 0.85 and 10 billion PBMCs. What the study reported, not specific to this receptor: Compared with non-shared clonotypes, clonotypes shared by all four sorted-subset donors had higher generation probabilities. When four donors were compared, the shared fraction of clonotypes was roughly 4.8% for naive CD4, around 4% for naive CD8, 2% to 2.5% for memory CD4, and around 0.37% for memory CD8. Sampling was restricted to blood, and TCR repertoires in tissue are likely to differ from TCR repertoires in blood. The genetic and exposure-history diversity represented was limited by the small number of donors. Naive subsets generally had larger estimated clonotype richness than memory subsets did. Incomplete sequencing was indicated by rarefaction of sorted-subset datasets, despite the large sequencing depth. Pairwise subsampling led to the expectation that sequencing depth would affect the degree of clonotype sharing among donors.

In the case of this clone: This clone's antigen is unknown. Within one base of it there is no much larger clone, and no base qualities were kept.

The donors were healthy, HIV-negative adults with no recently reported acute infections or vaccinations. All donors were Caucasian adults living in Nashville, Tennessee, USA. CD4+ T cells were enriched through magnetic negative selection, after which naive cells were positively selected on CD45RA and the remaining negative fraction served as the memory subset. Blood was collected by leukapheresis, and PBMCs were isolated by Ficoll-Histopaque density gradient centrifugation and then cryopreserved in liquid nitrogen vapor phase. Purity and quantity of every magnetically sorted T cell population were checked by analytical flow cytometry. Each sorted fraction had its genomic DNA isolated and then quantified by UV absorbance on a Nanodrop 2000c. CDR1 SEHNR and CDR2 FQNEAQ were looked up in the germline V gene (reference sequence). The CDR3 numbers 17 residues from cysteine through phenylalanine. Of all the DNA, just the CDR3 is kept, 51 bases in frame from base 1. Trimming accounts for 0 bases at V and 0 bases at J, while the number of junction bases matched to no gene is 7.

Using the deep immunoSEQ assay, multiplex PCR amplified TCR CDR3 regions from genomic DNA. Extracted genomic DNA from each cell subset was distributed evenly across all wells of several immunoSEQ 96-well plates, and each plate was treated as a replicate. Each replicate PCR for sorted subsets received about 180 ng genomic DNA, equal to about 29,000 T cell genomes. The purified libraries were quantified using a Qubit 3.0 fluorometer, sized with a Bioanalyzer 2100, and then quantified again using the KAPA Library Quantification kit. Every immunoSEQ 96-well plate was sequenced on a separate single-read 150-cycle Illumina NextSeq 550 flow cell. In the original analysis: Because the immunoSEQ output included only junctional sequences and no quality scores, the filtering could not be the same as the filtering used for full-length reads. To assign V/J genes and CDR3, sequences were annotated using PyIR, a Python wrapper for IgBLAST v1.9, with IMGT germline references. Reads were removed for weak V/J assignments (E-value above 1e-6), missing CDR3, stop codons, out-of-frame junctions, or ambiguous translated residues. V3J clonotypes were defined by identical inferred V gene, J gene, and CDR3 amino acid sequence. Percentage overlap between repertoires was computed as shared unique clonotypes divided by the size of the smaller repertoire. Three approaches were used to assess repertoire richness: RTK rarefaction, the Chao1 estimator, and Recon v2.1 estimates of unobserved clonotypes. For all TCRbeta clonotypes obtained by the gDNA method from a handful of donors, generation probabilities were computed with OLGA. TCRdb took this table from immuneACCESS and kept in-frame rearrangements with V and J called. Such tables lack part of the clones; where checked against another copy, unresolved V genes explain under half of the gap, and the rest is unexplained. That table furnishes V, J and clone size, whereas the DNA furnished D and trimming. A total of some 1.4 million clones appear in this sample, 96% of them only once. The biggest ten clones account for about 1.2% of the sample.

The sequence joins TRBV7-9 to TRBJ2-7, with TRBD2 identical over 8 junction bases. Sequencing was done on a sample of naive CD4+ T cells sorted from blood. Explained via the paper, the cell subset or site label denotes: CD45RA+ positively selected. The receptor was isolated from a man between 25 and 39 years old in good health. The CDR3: CASSLAPASGSSYEQYF. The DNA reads TGTGCCAGCAGCTTAGCGCCGGCTAGCGGGTCCTCCTACGAGCAGTACTTC.